These 25 T cell receptor beta chains were all obtained from the same sample, sequenced in a study of blood T cell repertoires in COVID-19. The assay was immunoSEQ multiplex PCR, and TCRdb's table has in-frame clones only and misses some. The sample has around 72,000 clones, just over 85% seen once. The sequencing input was peripheral blood. The receptors were sampled from an older man with active or convalescent COVID-19.

This rearrangement joins TRBV6-6 to TRBJ2-7, with D maybe TRBD1 (5 bases). This CDR3 is 13 amino acids long. V was pared by 2 bases and J by 2 bases, with 7 bases between. Germline CDR1 is MNHNY and CDR2 is SVGAGI (reference sequence). CDR3 nucleotide sequence: TGTGCCAGCAGTTACCAGGGTCCCTACGAGCAGTACTTC. Translating gives CASSYQGPYEQYF.

The chain carries TRBV19 and TRBJ1-2, with 7 bases aligning to TRBD1. Germline values: CDR1 LNHDA, CDR2 SQIVND (reference sequence). The trim removed 6 bases at V and 8 bases at J, leaving 12 bases unmatched. CDR3 length equals 14 residues. Here the CDR3 reads CASSLTGLGEGYTF. The CDR3 nucleotides are TGTGCCAGTAGCCTGACAGGGTTGGGAGAAGGCTACACCTTC. Full variable domain (missing parts from reference TRBV19 and TRBJ1-2): DGGITQSPKYLFRKEGQNVTLSCEQNLNHDAMYWYRQDPGQGLRLIYYSQIVNDFQKGDIAEGYSVSREKKESFPLTVTSAQKNPTAFYLCASSLTGLGEGYTFGSGTRLTVV.

The chain has TRBV7-2 and TRBJ2-7; 10 bases match TRBD2. The V segment lost 6 bases and the J segment 1 base; nucleotides outside the gene matches: 3. The CDR3 is 14 amino acids. Germline assignment: CDR1 SGHTA and CDR2 FQGNSA. CDR3 DNA sequence: TGTGCCAGCAGTGGGACTAGCGAGTCCTACGAGCAGTACTTC. This codes for CASSGTSESYEQYF.

This clone rates as medium-sized (0.01 to 0.1%). The rearrangement uses TRBV19 and TRBJ1-5, with 7 bases matching TRBD1. Looked up from germline, CDR1 is LNHDA and CDR2 is SQIVND (reference sequence). V gave up 6 bases and J gave up 6 bases; unmatched junction bases: 11. The CDR3 consists of 15 residues. The DNA for the CDR3 is TGTGCCAGTAGCAACAGGGGCAGGCCCGGTCAGCCCCAGCATTTT. It translates to CASSNRGRPGQPQHF. The entire variable domain, with the rest obtained from reference TRBV19 and TRBJ1-5, is as follows: DGGITQSPKYLFRKEGQNVTLSCEQNLNHDAMYWYRQDPGQGLRLIYYSQIVNDFQKGDIAEGYSVSREKKESFPLTVTSAQKNPTAFYLCASSNRGRPGQPQHFGDGTRLSIL.

The chain recombines TRBV18 with TRBJ1-6, with 7 bases fitting TRBD1. This CDR3 contains 15 residues. The germline V gene has CDR1 KGHSH and CDR2 LQKENI. V lost 2 bases to trimming and J lost 7 bases; unmatched junction nucleotides: 5. CDR3 nucleotide sequence: TGTGCCAGCTCACCAGGACAGGTCGACAATTCACCCCTCCACTTT. As protein: CASSPGQVDNSPLHF. The full variable domain, rest sourced from reference TRBV18 and TRBJ1-6, is NAGVMQNPRHLVRRRGQEARLRCSPMKGHSHVYWYRQLPEEGLKFMVYLQKENIIDESGMPKERFSAEFPKEGPSILRIQQVVRGDSAAYFCASSPGQVDNSPLHFGNGTRLTVT.

This chain joins TRBV30 and TRBJ2-2; TRBD2 is a possible D gene (7 bases). Trimming stripped 4 bases from V and 7 bases from J, with 22 bases between. Germline V CDR1 and CDR2: GTSNPN, SVGIG (reference sequence). This CDR3 has 16 residues. CDR3 amino acids: CAWTHALGGQVGELFF. CDR3 sequence (DNA): TGTGCCTGGACCCACGCCCTGGGGGGGCAAGTCGGGGAGCTGTTTTTT. The whole variable domain, remainder taken from reference TRBV30 and TRBJ2-2, is SQTIHQWPATLVQPVGSPLSLECTVEGTSNPNLYWYRQAAGRGLQLLFYSVGIGQISSEVPQNLSASRPQDRQFILSSKKLLLSDSGFYLCAWTHALGGQVGELFFGEGSRLTVL.

This chain connects TRBV19 to TRBJ2-7; 7 bases align to TRBD1. Germline CDR1 LNHDA, CDR2 SQIVND (reference sequence). CDR3 length: 15 amino acids. V was clipped by 6 bases and J by 6 bases; unmatched bases: 14. The CDR3 reads CASRAQGIGSSEQYF. DNA for the CDR3: TGTGCCAGTAGGGCACAGGGGATTGGGTCTTCCGAGCAGTACTTC.

The V and J genes are TRBV4-1 and TRBJ1-3; D perhaps matches TRBD1 (5 bases). The germline CDR1 and CDR2 sequences are MGHRA and YSYEKL. V gave up 2 bases and J gave up 0 bases, with 17 bases separating them. The CDR3 length is 18 residues. The CDR3 spells CASSQLPPGGSSGNTIYF. CDR3 coding DNA: TGCGCCAGCAGCCAACTTCCCCCCGGGGGGAGCTCTGGAAACACCATATATTTT.

J is TRBJ2-7 and V is TRBV29-1; 9 bases are a match to TRBD1. The germline V gene has CDR1 SQVTM and CDR2 ANQGSEA. The CDR3 runs 14 residues. V was pared by 6 bases and J by 6 bases, with 12 bases of the junction left unmatched. The CDR3 region has the DNA TGCAGCGTCGCCCCCCCCGACAGGGGGTCCGAGCAGTACTTC. Its translation is CSVAPPDRGSEQYF.

This clone was found a few times. J is TRBJ2-4 and V is TRBV5-1; D gene uncertain. The V and J ends lost 3 bases and 5 bases respectively, with 9 bases between them. The length of the CDR3 is 13 residues. Germline assignment: CDR1 SGHRS and CDR2 YFSETQ. The chain's CDR3 is CASSSTVENIQYF. The CDR3 nucleotides read TGCGCCAGCAGCTCAACAGTCGAAAACATTCAGTACTTC.

This clone was observed a few times. The chain recombines TRBV19 with TRBJ1-2; TRBD1 is a possible D gene (5 bases). Trimming left V 5 bases short and J 8 bases short, with 24 bases between. The CDR3 covers 16 residues. Germline-derived CDR1 and CDR2 are LNHDA and SQIVND (reference sequence). The CDR3 region is CASSLRAGEDLGGYTF. The CDR3 DNA sequence: TGTGCCAGTAGTCTAAGAGCGGGGGAGGACCTTGGCGGCTACACCTTC. Complete variable domain (other parts from reference TRBV19 and TRBJ1-2): DGGITQSPKYLFRKEGQNVTLSCEQNLNHDAMYWYRQDPGQGLRLIYYSQIVNDFQKGDIAEGYSVSREKKESFPLTVTSAQKNPTAFYLCASSLRAGEDLGGYTFGSGTRLTVV.

This chain's CDR3 is CASSLGTSGEHKNIQYF. The CDR3, as DNA: TGTGCCAGCAGCTTGGGGACTAGCGGAGAGCACAAAAACATTCAGTACTTC. The J gene is TRBJ2-4, the V gene TRBV5-4, with TRBD2 identical over 10 bases. V gave up 0 bases and J gave up 3 bases; unmatched junction bases: 6. The germline gives CDR1 SGHNT, CDR2 YYREEE (reference sequence). CDR3 length equals 17 residues.

This clone was detected once. This chain uses TRBV12-3 or TRBV12-4 with TRBJ2-7, with D unresolved. V dropped 5 bases and J dropped 2 bases, with 7 bases sitting between them. The CDR3 loop spans 12 amino acids. This CDR3 is CASSGPAYEQYF. The CDR3 DNA sequence: TGTGCCAGCAGTGGCCCAGCCTACGAGCAGTACTTC.

The gene calls are TRBV18 and TRBJ1-5; 8 bases match TRBD1. The CDR3 is 14 residues long. V dropped 5 bases and J dropped 2; count of bases not matched to a gene: 2. CDR1 is KGHSH, CDR2 LQKENI, per germline. The CDR3 DNA reads TGTGCCAGCTCAGGACAGGGTGGCAATCAGCCCCAGCATTTT. Translated, it gives CASSGQGGNQPQHF.

This chain uses TRBV2 with TRBJ2-7; tentative D call: TRBD2 (5 bases). The CDR3 length is 13 residues. The germline V gene encodes CDR1 SNHLY and CDR2 FYNNEI. CDR3: CGAGGPSSYEQYF. Written as DNA, the CDR3 is TGTGGAGCTGGAGGCCCTAGCTCCTACGAGCAGTACTTC.

V and J are TRBV27 and TRBJ2-3; 8 nucleotides align to TRBD2. The CDR3 is 15 amino acids. Trimming took 5 bases from V and 4 from J; bases not matched to a gene: 8. Per the germline V gene, CDR1 is MNHEY and CDR2 is SMNVEV (reference sequence). Here the CDR3 reads CASSRSGGPPDTQYF. CDR3 DNA sequence: TGTGCCAGCAGTAGGTCGGGAGGGCCCCCAGATACGCAGTATTTT.

V and J are TRBV6-1 and TRBJ1-1; TRBD1 matches 7 bases. V shed 2 bases and J 4 bases; nucleotides not matched to a gene: 7. CDR1 is MNHNS, CDR2 SASEGT, per germline. The CDR3 is 15 amino acids. CDR3 protein: CASSEQGEVATEAFF. In DNA form, the CDR3 reads TGTGCCAGCAGTGAACAGGGGGAGGTGGCCACTGAAGCTTTCTTT.

This clone is a singleton in its sample. The chain combines TRBV28 with TRBJ2-2; 7 bases align to TRBD2. The CDR3 is 15 amino acids. Germline CDR1 MDHEN, CDR2 SYDVKM. Trimming removed 3 bases from V and 8 bases from J; junction bases left unmatched: 9. The CDR3: CASSFGLAVRGELFF. As DNA, the CDR3 is TGTGCCAGCAGTTTCGGCCTAGCGGTGCGGGGGGAGCTGTTTTTT.

This chain joins TRBV29-1 and TRBJ2-1; TRBD1 might be the D (6 bases). The CDR3 length is 13 residues. The germline V and J ends were trimmed by 0 bases and 7 bases, with 10 bases remaining between them. Germline V gene data show CDR1 as SQVTM and CDR2 as ANQGSEA. CDR3: CSVEEQGGNEQFF. The CDR3 DNA reads TGCAGCGTTGAAGAACAGGGTGGTAATGAGCAGTTCTTC.

This rearrangement joins TRBV11-2 to TRBJ2-1, with TRBD2 matching over 12 bases. The ends lost 3 bases at V and 9 bases at J; junction bases unmatched: 9. Germline V lookup: CDR1 SGHAT, CDR2 FQNNGV. The CDR3 is 16 residues long. The CDR3 DNA sequence: TGTGCCAGCAGCTTTTGGGGGACTAGCGGGTCCCTTGAGCAGTTCTTC. It translates to CASSFWGTSGSLEQFF.

This chain joins TRBV28 and TRBJ1-2; 10 bases fit TRBD1. Germline CDR1 MDHEN, CDR2 SYDVKM. Trimming at V came to 5 bases and at J to 7 bases, leaving 1 base not matched to a gene. The CDR3 runs to 12 residues. CDR3 nucleotides: TGTGCCAGCAGTCGACAGGGGGCTGGCTACACCTTC. Its translation is CASSRQGAGYTF.

The CDR3 protein is CASSIAPGQGGRGSEQYF. In nucleotides, the CDR3 is TGCGCCAGCAGCATTGCACCGGGACAGGGAGGCCGGGGCTCCGAGCAGTACTTC. The chain employs TRBV5-1 and TRBJ2-7; 9 nucleotides match TRBD1. The CDR3 covers 18 residues. Per the germline V gene, CDR1 is SGHRS and CDR2 is YFSETQ. Germline trimming cut 4 bases from V and 6 bases from J; bases unmatched to any gene: 20.

The J gene is TRBJ1-5, the V gene TRBV28; possible D gene TRBD1, 6 bases. The germline gives CDR1 MDHEN, CDR2 SYDVKM. The CDR3 has 14 residues. Trimming stripped 5 bases from V and 6 bases from J, with 14 bases between. The CDR3 region is CASSDQQGTQPQHF. CDR3 in DNA: TGTGCCAGCAGTGACCAACAGGGAACTCAGCCCCAGCATTTT.

The chain carries TRBV28 and TRBJ2-1; 9 bases agree with TRBD2. Per the germline V gene, CDR1 is MDHEN and CDR2 is SYDVKM. This CDR3 is built from 15 residues. V shed 3 bases and J 7 bases; nucleotides not matched to a gene: 7. CDR3 amino acids: CASSFGVAGDNEQFF. Written as DNA, the CDR3 is TGTGCCAGCAGTTTTGGGGTAGCGGGAGATAATGAGCAGTTCTTC.

The J gene is TRBJ1-4, the V gene TRBV27, with 11 bases matching TRBD1. CDR3 length: 14 residues. V gave up 5 bases and J gave up 6 bases; unmatched junction bases: 2. Per the germline V gene, CDR1 is MNHEY and CDR2 is SMNVEV (reference sequence). CDR3 sequence (DNA): TGTGCCAGCAGTAGGGACAGGGGGGATGAAAAACTGTTTTTT. This sequence encodes CASSRDRGDEKLFF.